These T cell receptor beta chains were read from a single sample in a study of shared clonotypes between healthy human individuals. Some clones are missing from TCRdb's copy, which holds only in-frame ones; the method was immunoSEQ multiplex PCR. The data contain around 300,000 clones, 80% to 90% of them seen just once; the ten biggest clones take up roughly 17%. The sequenced sample was memory CD8+ T cells sorted from blood. All receptors derive from a man between 18 and 29 years old in good health. Both conserved end residues are part of each CDR3. A D gene is named only where the DNA matches it firmly. The size field is filled for only some rows; it gives once, few, many or a size class.

V gene	clone size	D gene	J gene	CDR3 protein	CDR3 DNA
TRBV4-2	-	-	TRBJ1-3	CASSHYGIQRNTIYF	TGTGCCAGCAGCCATTATGGGATACAGAGGAACACCATATATTTT
TRBV28	-	TRBD1	TRBJ2-7	CASGQGIVEQYF	TGTGCCAGCGGACAGGGGATAGTGGAGCAGTACTTC
TRBV5-1	-	-	TRBJ1-4	CASSQWQGNEKLFF	TGCGCCAGCAGTCAGTGGCAGGGTAATGAAAAACTGTTTTTT
TRBV10-2	-	-	TRBJ1-1	CASRGGLAEAFF	TGCGCCAGCAGGGGGGGTTTGGCTGAAGCTTTCTTT
TRBV7-2	-	-	TRBJ2-2	CASSFEAGALTGELFF	TGTGCCAGCAGCTTCGAGGCAGGGGCACTCACCGGGGAGCTGTTTTTT
TRBV6-5	-	-	TRBJ2-3	CASSFAPETQYF	TGTGCCAGCAGTTTTGCCCCGGAAACGCAGTATTTT
TRBV7-9	once	-	TRBJ2-5	CASSLLDSSWGETQYF	TGTGCCAGCAGCTTACTAGACTCCTCATGGGGGGAGACCCAGTACTTC
TRBV2	-	-	TRBJ2-1	CASSNPSRAPGNEQFF	TGTGCCAGCAGTAATCCCTCACGGGCCCCCGGAAATGAGCAGTTCTTC
TRBV30	-	-	TRBJ1-4	CAWEISEKLFF	TGTGCCTGGGAAATTTCGGAAAAACTGTTTTTT
TRBV5-4	once	-	TRBJ2-7	CASSFRQNYEQYF	TGTGCCAGCAGCTTTCGGCAGAACTACGAGCAGTACTTC
TRBV7-9	-	-	TRBJ1-2	CASSAQGAIGYTF	TGTGCCAGCAGCGCCCAAGGGGCGATAGGCTACACCTTC
TRBV28	once	TRBD1	TRBJ2-7	CASSRTGGTYEQYF	TGTGCCAGCAGTCGGACAGGGGGTACCTACGAGCAGTACTTC
TRBV5-1	once	TRBD1	TRBJ2-7	CASRLGQGNYEQYF	TGCGCCAGCAGACTGGGACAGGGAAACTACGAGCAGTACTTC
TRBV29-1	-	-	TRBJ2-1	CSVVSNEQFF	TGCAGCGTTGTCTCCAATGAGCAGTTCTTC
TRBV5-1	few	-	TRBJ2-7	CASSYGASYEQYF	TGCGCCAGCAGCTACGGGGCCTCCTACGAGCAGTACTTC
TRBV4-3	-	-	TRBJ2-7	CASSQDTVGVYEQYF	TGCGCCAGCAGCCAAGATACGGTCGGAGTATACGAGCAGTACTTC
TRBV29-1	-	TRBD1	TRBJ1-2	CSAKPSTGGDYGYTF	TGCAGCGCCAAGCCGTCGACAGGGGGTGACTATGGCTACACCTTC
TRBV5-1	-	TRBD2	TRBJ2-1	CASSLVGTSGSNEQFF	TGCGCCAGCAGCTTGGTAGGGACTAGCGGGTCCAATGAGCAGTTCTTC
TRBV19	-	-	TRBJ2-1	CASSIMGPDEQFF	TGTGCCAGTAGTATAATGGGGCCCGATGAGCAGTTCTTC
TRBV4-1	-	-	TRBJ2-3	CASSLSGSTDTQYF	TGCGCCAGCAGCCTAAGCGGGAGCACAGATACGCAGTATTTT